This T cell receptor beta chain was found in a study of metastatic and nonmetastatic thyroid tumors. Whole-study context: Across peripheral blood and tumor or nodule tissue samples taken from malignant and benign thyroid patients, the repertoires were compared with one another.

TCRdb used MiXCR to call clones anew from the PCR reads. This repertoire shows 32,000 or so clones, 15% to 20% found once; its top ten account for around 6.6%. Thyroid surgery had not been preceded by any treatment in any patient. The table lists this clone with many counts. This CDR3 has 13 amino acids. Trimming pared 7 bases from V and 5 bases from J, leaving 12 bases between. The genes are TRBV12-3 or TRBV12-4 and TRBJ2-1; D call uncertain. This receptor was obtained from a male donor with papillary thyroid cancer or a benign thyroid nodule (not recorded which). Some clones in this sample may be carry-over from other donors' samples. Sample: blood. DNA for the CDR3: TGTGCCAGCAAGTACCCTTTTGACAATGAGCAGTTCTTC. This translates into CASKYPFDNEQFF.